The rows below give T cell receptor beta chains drawn from one sample of a study of blood T cell repertoires in COVID-19. Here immunoSEQ multiplex PCR was the method, and the copy in TCRdb shows in-frame clones only, minus some. The sample shows some 200,000 clones, roughly nine tenths of them seen only once. The sample was peripheral blood. These receptor sequences come from a woman younger than 35 who had recovered from COVID-19. Both conserved end residues are part of each CDR3. A D gene is named only where the DNA matches it firmly. The size of a clone is reported for some rows only, either as once, few or many, or as a class for expanded clones.

>TRBJ2-1|TRBV7-8|-|-
CASSLAAEQFF
TGTGCCAGCAGCTTAGCGGCAGAGCAGTTCTTC
>TRBJ2-3|TRBV6-5|-|-
CASSTGQLYTDTQYF
TGTGCCAGCAGTACCGGACAGCTATACACAGATACGCAGTATTTT
>TRBJ2-7|TRBV9|-|-
CASSVGPQGGEQYF
TGTGCCAGCAGCGTAGGGCCGCAGGGGGGAGAGCAGTACTTC
>TRBJ2-7|TRBV4-1|-|-
CASSQVGGSSYEQYF
TGCGCCAGCAGCCAAGTGGGTGGGAGCTCCTACGAGCAGTACTTC
>TRBJ1-2|TRBV7-2|-|TRBD1
CASSPWTGGVYGYTF
TGTGCCAGCAGCCCTTGGACAGGGGGCGTCTATGGCTACACCTTC
>TRBJ2-1|TRBV5-4|once|-
CASSLVTHNEQFF
TGTGCCAGCAGCTTGGTGACACACAATGAGCAGTTCTTC
>TRBJ2-1|TRBV18|-|-
CASSPQRDINEQFF
TGTGCCAGCTCACCACAGAGGGACATCAATGAGCAGTTCTTC
>TRBJ2-5|TRBV15|once|-
CATSRDQAGTQYF
TGTGCCACCAGCAGAGACCAGGCCGGGACCCAGTACTTC
>TRBJ2-1|TRBV3-1/TRBV3-2|-|-
CASSQARESSYNEQFF
TGTGCCAGCAGCCAAGCGAGGGAGAGCTCCTACAATGAGCAGTTCTTC
>TRBJ1-1|TRBV18|-|-
CASSLNPGQEAFF
TGTGCCAGCTCACTCAACCCGGGACAAGAAGCTTTCTTT
>TRBJ1-2|TRBV18|-|-
CASSTQGISGYTF
TGTGCCAGCTCAACTCAGGGCATCAGCGGCTACACCTTC
>TRBJ1-5|TRBV6-1|-|-
CASSEVRGDQPQHF
TGTGCCAGCAGTGAGGTCCGGGGAGATCAGCCCCAGCATTTT
>TRBJ1-5|TRBV19|-|-
CASNILGSSNQPQHF
TGTGCCAGTAATATATTGGGCTCTAGCAATCAGCCCCAGCATTTT
>TRBJ1-3|TRBV10-3|-|-
CAINSRAGTGNTIYF
TGTGCCATCAACTCCCGAGCAGGGACTGGAAACACCATATATTTT
>TRBJ2-1|TRBV6-1|-|-
CASSEAVLPEEQFF
TGTGCCAGCAGTGAAGCGGTGCTGCCGGAGGAGCAGTTCTTC
>TRBJ1-3|TRBV19|-|-
CASSMGGEPGNTIYF
TGTGCCAGTAGTATGGGGGGGGAACCTGGAAACACCATATATTTT
>TRBJ2-3|TRBV29-1|-|-
CSVETGESTDTQYF
TGCAGCGTTGAAACCGGGGAAAGCACAGATACGCAGTATTTT
>TRBJ2-1|TRBV15|-|-
CATSSPGDPNNEQFF
TGTGCCACCAGCTCCCCAGGGGACCCAAACAATGAGCAGTTCTTC
>TRBJ1-1|TRBV5-1|-|-
CASSWEGARGNTEAFF
TGCGCCAGCAGCTGGGAAGGGGCGCGGGGAAACACTGAAGCTTTCTTT
>TRBJ1-2|TRBV7-3|once|-
CASSLGQPVTNYGYTF
TGTGCCAGCAGCCTCGGACAGCCCGTTACTAACTATGGCTACACCTTC
>TRBJ2-1|TRBV18|-|-
CASSPLGGVDEQFF
TGTGCCAGCTCACCACTAGGGGGTGTAGATGAGCAGTTCTTC
>TRBJ1-5|TRBV6-5|-|TRBD1
CASSFPGGRYQPQHF
TGTGCCAGCAGCTTCCCAGGGGGGAGGTATCAGCCCCAGCATTTT
>TRBJ2-7|TRBV4-2|-|TRBD1
CASSHGTDYEQYF
TGTGCCAGCAGCCATGGGACAGACTACGAGCAGTACTTC
>TRBJ2-1|TRBV7-7|once|TRBD2
CASSVTSGRNNEQFF
TGTGCCAGCAGCGTGACTAGCGGGAGGAACAATGAGCAGTTCTTC
>TRBJ2-1|TRBV5-1|-|TRBD2
CASSLERGYNEQFF
TGCGCCAGCAGCTTGGAGCGGGGCTACAATGAGCAGTTCTTC
>TRBJ1-1|TRBV7-3|-|-
CASSLSGANTEAFF
TGTGCCAGCAGCTTATCAGGGGCGAACACTGAAGCTTTCTTT